This entry lists 32 T cell receptor beta chains sequenced from one sample in a study of glioma-infiltrating T cells after dendritic cell vaccination. This table comes from immunoSEQ multiplex PCR, and its TCRdb copy is limited to in-frame clones, with some not included. Found here are some 70,000 clones, about 81% of them singletons; the top ten hold about 10%. The material sequenced was blood, taken before dendritic cell vaccination. The origin of the receptors is a human donor with glioblastoma.

The V gene is TRBV11-2, the J gene TRBJ2-3, with D tentatively TRBD1 (6 bases). The CDR3 spans 18 residues. Trimming took 1 base from V and 3 from J, leaving 20 bases between them. Germline CDR1 SGHAT, CDR2 FQNNGV. CDR3 sequence: CASSLGLGGGWVTDTQYF. DNA of the CDR3: TGTGCCAGCAGCTTAGGATTAGGGGGTGGGTGGGTTACAGATACGCAGTATTTT.

The V and J genes are TRBV7-6 and TRBJ2-7; a possible D gene is TRBD1 (5 bases). This CDR3 has 15 residues. The germline gives CDR1 SGHVS, CDR2 FNYEAQ. V was shortened by 5 bases and J by 0 bases, with 14 bases between the two germline ends. DNA for the CDR3: TGTGCCAGCAGCAACAAAAAGGACAACTCCTACGAGCAGTACTTC. It translates to CASSNKKDNSYEQYF.

The chain combines TRBV19 with TRBJ2-5; unclear D gene. Trimming stripped 5 bases from V and 4 bases from J, with 8 bases between. The CDR3 has 12 amino acids. From germline, CDR1 is LNHDA and CDR2 SQIVND (reference sequence). CDR3 bases: TGTGCCAGTAGTCGAGCCGCAGAGACCCAGTACTTC. This encodes CASSRAAETQYF.

This clone has just one count. The rearrangement joins TRBV6-5 to TRBJ2-5; a possible D gene is TRBD2 (6 bases). Trimming pared 6 bases from V and 7 bases from J, leaving 15 bases between. From germline, CDR1 is MNHEY and CDR2 SVGAGI. The CDR3 is made up of 13 amino acids. As DNA, the CDR3 is TGTGCCAGCAGAGTTAGCGGCCAGTCGACCCAGTACTTC. Amino acid sequence: CASRVSGQSTQYF.

This clone was found once. The chain couples TRBV11-2 to TRBJ1-2; no definite D call. The CDR3 consists of 13 residues. Germline CDR1 is SGHAT and CDR2 is FQNNGV. V was shortened by 2 bases and J by 8 bases, with 12 bases between the two germline ends. The CDR3 region has the DNA TGTGCCAGCAGCTTAAGCACATCGAGGGGCTACACCTTC. It translates to CASSLSTSRGYTF.

The V and J genes are TRBV30 and TRBJ2-1, with 13 nucleotides matching TRBD2. The CDR3 has 15 residues. V shed 2 bases and J 9 bases; nucleotides not matched to a gene: 7. The germline V gene encodes CDR1 GTSNPN and CDR2 SVGIG (reference sequence). CDR3 sequence reads: CAWSRGTSGAGEQFF. In nucleotides, the CDR3 is TGTGCCTGGAGTAGAGGGACTAGCGGGGCTGGTGAGCAGTTCTTC.

The chain has TRBV4-1 and TRBJ1-5; D is perhaps TRBD1 (5 bases). V was pared by 0 bases and J by 6 bases, with 18 bases between. There are 17 residues in the CDR3. CDR1 and CDR2 (germline): MGHRA, YSYEKL. The CDR3 sequence: CASSQDRGTGKSQPQHF. Here the CDR3 DNA reads TGCGCCAGCAGCCAAGACCGGGGGACGGGAAAGTCTCAGCCCCAGCATTTT.

The chain joins TRBV27 to TRBJ1-5; the D gene is possibly TRBD1 (6 bases). The CDR3 spans 15 residues. Trimming removed 5 bases from V and 0 bases from J, with 11 bases in between. Germline values: CDR1 MNHEY, CDR2 SMNVEV (reference sequence). The CDR3 sequence: CASSPGHHSNQPQHF. As DNA, the CDR3 is TGTGCCAGCAGTCCGGGACACCATAGCAATCAGCCCCAGCATTTT.

This chain connects TRBV5-1 to TRBJ2-5; TRBD2 matches 9 bases. Germline CDR1 is SGHRS and CDR2 is YFSETQ. This CDR3 is built from 17 residues. V gave up 4 bases and J gave up 1 base; unmatched junction bases: 11. Here the CDR3 DNA reads TGCGCCAGCAGCCCCCGGGTCGCGGGGGGGACCCAAGAGACCCAGTACTTC. Its protein is CASSPRVAGGTQETQYF.

The chain is built from TRBV19 and TRBJ1-2, with D perhaps TRBD1 (6 bases). V was cut by 0 bases and J by 6 bases, with 14 bases left in between. This CDR3 is 15 amino acids long. Germline CDR1 reads LNHDA; CDR2 reads SQIVND (reference sequence). The CDR3 DNA follows: TGTGCCAGTAGTATAGAACCCTGGGGGGGCCATGGCTACACCTTC. Its protein is CASSIEPWGGHGYTF.

The gene calls are TRBV5-1 and TRBJ2-7; unclear D gene. The CDR3 sequence is 13 residues long. V dropped 4 bases and J dropped 7 bases, with 15 bases sitting between them. Looked up from germline, CDR1 is SGHRS and CDR2 is YFSETQ. CDR3 amino acids: CASSPRSIEEQYF. The DNA for the CDR3 is TGCGCCAGCAGCCCGAGGTCAATCGAAGAGCAGTACTTC.

The chain carries TRBV5-4 and TRBJ1-1; D is unresolved. The CDR3 runs 15 residues. With 0 bases removed from V and 4 bases from J, the gap between germline ends came to 13 bases. Germline loops: CDR1 SGHNT, CDR2 YYREEE (reference sequence). CDR3 sequence: CASSLGSRVGTEAFF. Here the CDR3 DNA reads TGTGCCAGCAGCTTGGGTTCGCGGGTGGGCACTGAAGCTTTCTTT.

The count of this clone is one. V gene TRBV28 combines with J gene TRBJ2-1, with 9 bases identical to TRBD2. The CDR3 loop spans 15 amino acids. From germline, CDR1 is MDHEN and CDR2 SYDVKM. V trimming: 2 bases; J trimming: 7 bases; junction bases outside the gene matches: 6. Written as DNA, the CDR3 is TGTGCCAGCAGTTTAGGCGGGGGGGCCTGGAATGAGCAGTTCTTC. Its protein product is CASSLGGGAWNEQFF. The full variable domain, in which reference TRBV28 and TRBJ2-1 provide the parts outside the CDR3, is DVKVTQSSRYLVKRTGEKVFLECVQDMDHENMFWYRQDPGLGLRLIYFSYDVKMKEKGDIPEGYSVSREKKERFSLILESASTNQTSMYLCASSLGGGAWNEQFFGPGTRLTVL.

The chain carries TRBV28 and TRBJ1-2; 7 bases match TRBD1. J was trimmed by 4 bases and V by 3 bases; bases with no gene match: 5. Germline loops: CDR1 MDHEN, CDR2 SYDVKM. The CDR3 has 14 residues. Here the CDR3 DNA reads TGTGCCAGCAGTTTGTTCCGGGACAGCTATGGCTACACCTTC. Protein product: CASSLFRDSYGYTF.

The chain joins TRBV10-2 to TRBJ1-2, with no clear D. V was trimmed by 0 bases and J by 5 bases, leaving 13 bases between them. Looked up from germline, CDR1 is WSHSY and CDR2 is SAAADI. The CDR3 length is 15 residues. The CDR3, as DNA: TGCGCCAGCAGTGAGTCTGAAGGCGGGGAGTATGGCTACACCTTC. This encodes CASSESEGGEYGYTF.

The chain combines TRBV25-1 with TRBJ1-1, with no clear D. CDR3 length equals 12 residues. CDR1 is MGHDK, CDR2 SYGVNS, per germline. V lost 11 bases to trimming and J lost 1 base, with 11 bases between them. The CDR3 nucleotides are TGTGCCGCACGTCGGTCGAACACTGAAGCTTTCTTT. It codes for CAARRSNTEAFF.

The chain couples TRBV18 to TRBJ2-7; 8 bases are a match to TRBD1. Germline trimming cut 3 bases from V and 2 bases from J; bases unmatched to any gene: 6. Germline CDR1 and CDR2: KGHSH and LQKENI. The CDR3 runs 15 residues. For the CDR3, the DNA is TGTGCCAGCTCACCGGGGGTACAGGGGGCCTACGAGCAGTACTTC. Its protein is CASSPGVQGAYEQYF.

This chain joins TRBV7-2 and TRBJ2-2; TRBD2 matches at 8 bases. J lost 6 bases, V lost 4 bases, and 4 bases had no gene match. This CDR3 comprises 14 residues. Germline CDR1 reads SGHTA; CDR2 reads FQGNSA. The CDR3 is CASSSSGGPGELFF. The DNA for the CDR3 is TGTGCCAGCAGCTCCAGCGGGGGACCCGGGGAGCTGTTTTTT.

About this clone itself: The junction does not match germline at one end; this may be a read error. The V and J genes are TRBV5-1 and TRBJ1-4, with 9 bases matching TRBD1. The CDR3 consists of 13 residues. CDR1 is SGHRS, CDR2 YFSETQ, per germline. The CDR3 sequence: CASSGTGNGKLFF. The CDR3 nucleotides are TGCGCCAGCAGCGGGACAGGGAATGGAAAACTGTTTTTT.

The chain employs TRBV27 and TRBJ2-1; 8 bases line up with TRBD2. The CDR3 runs 14 residues. Losses at the gene ends were 8 bases for V and 0 bases for J; bases not matched to a gene: 3. CDR1 and CDR2 from the germline V gene are MNHEY and SMNVEV (reference sequence). DNA of the CDR3: TGTGCCAGCTCGGGGGGGAGCTCCTACAATGAGCAGTTCTTC. It encodes CASSGGSSYNEQFF.

The V gene is TRBV5-5, the J gene TRBJ2-7; TRBD2 might be the D (5 bases). V was cut by 0 bases and J by 6 bases, with 10 bases left in between. The CDR3 totals 13 residues. Germline V gene data show CDR1 as SGHKS and CDR2 as YYEKEE (reference sequence). As DNA, the CDR3 is TGTGCCAGCAGCTTGGTGATCGCGGGCGAGCAGTACTTC. Protein product: CASSLVIAGEQYF.

This clone was observed a few times. V is TRBV4-1 and J is TRBJ2-7; 10 bases match TRBD1. With 3 bases clipped from V and 5 bases from J, the junction kept 10 bases outside the gene matches. Germline lookup yields CDR1 MGHRA and CDR2 YSYEKL. The CDR3 covers 16 residues. CDR3 nucleotides: TGCGCCAGCAGCCAGGGACGAGGACAGGGGGGGAACGAGCAGTACTTC. This translates into CASSQGRGQGGNEQYF.

J is TRBJ2-2 and V is TRBV29-1, with TRBD2 matching 8 bases. The CDR3 runs 12 residues. CDR1 is SQVTM, CDR2 ANQGSEA, per germline. The ends lost 4 bases at V and 6 bases at J; junction bases unmatched: 1. CDR3 loop: CSVGRGAGELFF. Written as DNA, the CDR3 is TGCAGCGTTGGGCGGGGGGCCGGGGAGCTGTTTTTT.

CDR3 sequence reads: CASSPRLRGQNTEAFF. Here the CDR3 DNA reads TGTGCCAGCTCACCACGTTTGCGGGGGCAGAACACTGAAGCTTTCTTT. This rearrangement joins TRBV18 to TRBJ1-1, with a possible D match to TRBD1 (6 bases). Trimming left V 1 base short and J 1 base short, with 13 bases between. Germline CDR1 KGHSH, CDR2 LQKENI. The length of the CDR3 is 16 residues.

J is TRBJ1-3 and V is TRBV6-5; D not certain. CDR1 is MNHEY and CDR2 is SVGAGI in the germline V gene. V gave up 6 bases and J gave up 0 bases, with 12 bases separating them. The CDR3 has 15 residues. Written as DNA, the CDR3 is TGTGCCAGCAGCACCCGACGGAGCTCTGGAAACACCATATATTTT. Translating gives CASSTRRSSGNTIYF.

This chain joins TRBV5-1 and TRBJ2-7; weak D call: TRBD2 (6 bases). There are 14 residues in the CDR3. Germline CDR1 SGHRS, CDR2 YFSETQ. V lost 4 bases and J lost 5, with 16 bases in between. The CDR3 DNA is TGCGCCAGCAGCACCCAGGAGGGCACAGACGAGCAGTACTTC. This gives the protein CASSTQEGTDEQYF.

DNA of the CDR3: TGTGCCAGTAGTCCCAGGGGCGGCTTCACTGAAGCTTTCTTT. This gives the protein CASSPRGGFTEAFF. J is TRBJ1-1 and V is TRBV19, with a weak D call TRBD1 (6 bases). The CDR3 length is 14 residues. CDR1 is LNHDA and CDR2 is SQIVND in the germline V gene (reference sequence). V lost 5 bases and J 4 bases, leaving 14 bases between the germline ends. Drawing the rest from reference TRBV19 and TRBJ1-1, the complete variable domain is DGGITQSPKYLFRKEGQNVTLSCEQNLNHDAMYWYRQDPGQGLRLIYYSQIVNDFQKGDIAEGYSVSREKKESFPLTVTSAQKNPTAFYLCASSPRGGFTEAFFGQGTRLTVV.

V usage is TRBV4-2 and J usage is TRBJ2-5; D unclear. This CDR3 comprises 15 residues. V lost 2 bases and J 4 bases, leaving 14 bases between the germline ends. Germline V gives CDR1 LGHNA, CDR2 YNFKEQ. As DNA, the CDR3 is TGTGCCAGCAGCCAAAACATGCGGAACCCAGAGACCCAGTACTTC. This gives the protein CASSQNMRNPETQYF.

The V and J genes are TRBV7-8 and TRBJ1-3; no clear D. Per germline, CDR1 SGHVS and CDR2 FQNEAQ. The CDR3 covers 14 residues. The V end lost 1 base, the J end lost 3 bases, and 7 bases lay between the germline ends. The CDR3 DNA reads as TGTGCCAGCAGCTTAGTGGCGGGTGGAAACACCATATATTTT. It is translated as CASSLVAGGNTIYF.

The genes are TRBV5-8 and TRBJ1-6; TRBD1 matches at 9 bases. The CDR3 loop spans 14 amino acids. J was trimmed by 9 bases and V by 0 bases; bases with no gene match: 1. The germline gives CDR1 SGHTS, CDR2 YDEGEE. CDR3 region: CASSLVDRGSPLHF. Written as DNA, the CDR3 is TGTGCCAGCAGCTTGGTGGACAGGGGTTCACCCCTCCACTTT.

This clone occurred a few times. The chain is built from TRBV19 and TRBJ2-7; the match to TRBD1 covers 9 bases. The length of the CDR3 is 15 residues. CDR1 is LNHDA, CDR2 SQIVND, per germline (reference sequence). V trimming: 4 bases; J trimming: 6 bases; junction bases outside the gene matches: 10. In DNA, the CDR3 is TGTGCCAGTAGTACGTTACAGGGGGCCGTAGGCGAGCAGTACTTC. Translating it yields CASSTLQGAVGEQYF. Drawing the rest from reference TRBV19 and TRBJ2-7, the complete variable domain is DGGITQSPKYLFRKEGQNVTLSCEQNLNHDAMYWYRQDPGQGLRLIYYSQIVNDFQKGDIAEGYSVSREKKESFPLTVTSAQKNPTAFYLCASSTLQGAVGEQYFGPGTRLTVT.

This chain uses TRBV5-1 with TRBJ2-5, with 8 nucleotides matching TRBD1. The CDR3 is made up of 14 amino acids. Germline CDR1 is SGHRS and CDR2 is YFSETQ. V lost 2 bases to trimming and J lost 1 base; unmatched junction nucleotides: 1. CDR3 residues: CASSFGTGQETQYF. For the CDR3, the DNA is TGCGCCAGCAGCTTCGGGACAGGCCAAGAGACCCAGTACTTC.